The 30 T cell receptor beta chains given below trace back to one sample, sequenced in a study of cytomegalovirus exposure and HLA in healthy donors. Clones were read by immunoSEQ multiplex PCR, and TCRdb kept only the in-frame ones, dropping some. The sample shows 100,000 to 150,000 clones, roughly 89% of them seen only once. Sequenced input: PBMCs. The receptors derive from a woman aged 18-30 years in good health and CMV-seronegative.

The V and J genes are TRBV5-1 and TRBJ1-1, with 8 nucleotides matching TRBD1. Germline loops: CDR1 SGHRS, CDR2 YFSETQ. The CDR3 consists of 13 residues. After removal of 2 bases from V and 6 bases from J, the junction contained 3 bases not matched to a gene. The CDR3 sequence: CASSFGTGSEAFF. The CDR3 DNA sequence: TGCGCCAGCAGCTTTGGGACAGGCTCTGAAGCTTTCTTT.

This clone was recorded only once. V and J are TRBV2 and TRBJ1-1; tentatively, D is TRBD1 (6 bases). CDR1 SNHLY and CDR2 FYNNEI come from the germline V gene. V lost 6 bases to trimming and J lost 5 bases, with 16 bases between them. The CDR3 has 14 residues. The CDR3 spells CASSLRTDLTEAFF. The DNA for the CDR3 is TGTGCCAGCAGCTTGAGGACAGATCTAACTGAAGCTTTCTTT.

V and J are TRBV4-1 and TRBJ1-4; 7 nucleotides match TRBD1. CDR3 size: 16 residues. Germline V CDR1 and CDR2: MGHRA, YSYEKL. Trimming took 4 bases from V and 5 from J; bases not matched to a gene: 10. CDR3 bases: TGCGCCAGCAGCCCCTCATGGGCACAGGGGAATGAAAAACTGTTTTTT. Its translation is CASSPSWAQGNEKLFF.

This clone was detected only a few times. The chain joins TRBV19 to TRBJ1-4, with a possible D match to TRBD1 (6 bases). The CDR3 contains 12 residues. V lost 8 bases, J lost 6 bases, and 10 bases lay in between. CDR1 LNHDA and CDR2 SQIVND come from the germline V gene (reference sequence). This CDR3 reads CASWDTYEKLFF. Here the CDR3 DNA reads TGTGCCAGTTGGGACACCTATGAAAAACTGTTTTTT.

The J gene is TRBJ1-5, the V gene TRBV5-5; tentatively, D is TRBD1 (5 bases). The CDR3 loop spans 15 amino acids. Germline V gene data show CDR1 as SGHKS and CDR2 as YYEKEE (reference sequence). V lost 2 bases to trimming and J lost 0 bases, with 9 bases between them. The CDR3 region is CASSFGRGSNQPQHF. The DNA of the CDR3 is TGTGCCAGCAGCTTCGGTAGGGGTAGCAATCAGCCCCAGCATTTT.

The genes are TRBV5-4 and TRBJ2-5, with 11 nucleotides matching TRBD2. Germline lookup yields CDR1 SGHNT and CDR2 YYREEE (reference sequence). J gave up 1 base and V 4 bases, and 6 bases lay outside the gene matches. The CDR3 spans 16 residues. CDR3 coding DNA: TGTGCCAGCAGCCAGGGACTAGCGGAGACCCAAGAGACCCAGTACTTC. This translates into CASSQGLAETQETQYF.

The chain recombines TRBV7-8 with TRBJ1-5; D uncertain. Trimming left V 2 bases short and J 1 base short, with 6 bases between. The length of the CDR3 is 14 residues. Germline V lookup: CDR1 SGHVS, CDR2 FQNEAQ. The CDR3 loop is CASSLMESNQPQHF. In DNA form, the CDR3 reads TGTGCCAGCAGCTTAATGGAGAGCAATCAGCCCCAGCATTTT. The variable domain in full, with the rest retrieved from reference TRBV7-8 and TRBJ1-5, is GAGVSQSPRYKVAKRGQDVALRCDPISGHVSLFWYQQALGQGPEFLTYFQNEAQLDKSGLPSDRFFAERPEGSVSTLKIQRTQQEDSAVYLCASSLMESNQPQHFGDGTRLSIL.

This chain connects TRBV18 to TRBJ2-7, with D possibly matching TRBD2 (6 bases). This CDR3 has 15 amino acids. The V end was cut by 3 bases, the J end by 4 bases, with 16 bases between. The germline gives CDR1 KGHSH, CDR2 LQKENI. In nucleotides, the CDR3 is TGTGCCAGCTCACCCCAGGAGGGATTTAGGTACGAGCAGTACTTC. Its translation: CASSPQEGFRYEQYF.

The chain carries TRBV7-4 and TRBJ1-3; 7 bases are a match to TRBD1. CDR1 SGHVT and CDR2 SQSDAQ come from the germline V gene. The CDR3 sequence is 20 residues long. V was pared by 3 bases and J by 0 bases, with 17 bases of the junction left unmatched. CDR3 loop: CASSLPGLDERGPSGNTIYF. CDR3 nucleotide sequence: TGTGCCAGCAGCTTGCCGGGACTCGACGAAAGGGGGCCCTCTGGAAACACCATATATTTT.

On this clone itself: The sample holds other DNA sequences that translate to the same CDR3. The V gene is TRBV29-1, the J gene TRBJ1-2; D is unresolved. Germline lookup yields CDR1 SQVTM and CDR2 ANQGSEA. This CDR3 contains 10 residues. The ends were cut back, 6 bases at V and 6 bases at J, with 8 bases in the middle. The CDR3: CSVRRDGYTF. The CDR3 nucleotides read TGCAGCGTAAGGAGGGATGGCTACACCTTC.

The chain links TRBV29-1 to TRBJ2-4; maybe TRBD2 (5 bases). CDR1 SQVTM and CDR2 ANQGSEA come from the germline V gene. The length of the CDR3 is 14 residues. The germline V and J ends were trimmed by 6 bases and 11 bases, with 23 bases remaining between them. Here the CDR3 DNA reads TGCAGCGTCGGGATTCAAGGCACCGCGCTTTTTCAGTACTTC. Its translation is CSVGIQGTALFQYF.

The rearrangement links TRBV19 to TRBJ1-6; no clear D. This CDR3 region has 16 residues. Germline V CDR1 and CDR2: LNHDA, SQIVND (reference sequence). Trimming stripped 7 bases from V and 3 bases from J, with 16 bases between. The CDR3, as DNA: TGTGCCAGTACCCCAAGGAGGGTAGGCTATAATTCACCCCTCCACTTT. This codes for CASTPRRVGYNSPLHF. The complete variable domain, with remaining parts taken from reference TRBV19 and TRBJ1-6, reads DGGITQSPKYLFRKEGQNVTLSCEQNLNHDAMYWYRQDPGQGLRLIYYSQIVNDFQKGDIAEGYSVSREKKESFPLTVTSAQKNPTAFYLCASTPRRVGYNSPLHFGNGTRLTVT.

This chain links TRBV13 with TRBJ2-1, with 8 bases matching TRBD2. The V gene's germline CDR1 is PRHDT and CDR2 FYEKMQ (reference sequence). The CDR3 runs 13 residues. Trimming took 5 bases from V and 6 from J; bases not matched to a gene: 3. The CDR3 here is CASSTSGGNEQFF. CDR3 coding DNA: TGTGCCAGCAGCACCAGCGGGGGCAATGAGCAGTTCTTC.

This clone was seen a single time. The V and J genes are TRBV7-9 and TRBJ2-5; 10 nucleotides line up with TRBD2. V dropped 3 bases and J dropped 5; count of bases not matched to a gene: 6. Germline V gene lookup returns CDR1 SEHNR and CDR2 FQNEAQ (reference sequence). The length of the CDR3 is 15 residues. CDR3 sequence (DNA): TGTGCCAGCAGCTTGGGGACTAGCGCTGGGGAGACCCAGTACTTC. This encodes CASSLGTSAGETQYF. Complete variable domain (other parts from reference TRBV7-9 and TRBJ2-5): DTGVSQNPRHKITKRGQNVTFRCDPISEHNRLYWYRQTLGQGPEFLTYFQNEAQLEKSRLLSDRFSAERPKGSFSTLEIQRTEQGDSAMYLCASSLGTSAGETQYFGPGTRLLVL.

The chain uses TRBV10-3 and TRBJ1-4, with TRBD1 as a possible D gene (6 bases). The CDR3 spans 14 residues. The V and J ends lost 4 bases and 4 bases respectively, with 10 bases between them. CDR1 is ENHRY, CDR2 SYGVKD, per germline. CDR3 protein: CAISVQGINEKLFF. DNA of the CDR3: TGTGCCATCAGTGTACAGGGAATTAATGAAAAACTGTTTTTT.

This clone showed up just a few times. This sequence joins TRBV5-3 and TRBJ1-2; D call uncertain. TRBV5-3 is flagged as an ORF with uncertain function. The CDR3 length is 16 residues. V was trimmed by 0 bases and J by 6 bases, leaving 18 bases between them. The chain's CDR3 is CARSLGPPVPFDGYTF. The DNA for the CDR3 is TGTGCCAGAAGCTTGGGTCCACCGGTCCCTTTCGATGGCTACACCTTC.

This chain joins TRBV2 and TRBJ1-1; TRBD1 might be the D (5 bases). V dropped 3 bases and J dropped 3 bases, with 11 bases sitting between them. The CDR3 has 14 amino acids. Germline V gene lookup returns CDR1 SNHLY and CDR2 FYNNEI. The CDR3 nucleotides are TGTGCCAGCAGTGATGGAGACAGAGACACTGAAGCTTTCTTT. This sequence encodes CASSDGDRDTEAFF.

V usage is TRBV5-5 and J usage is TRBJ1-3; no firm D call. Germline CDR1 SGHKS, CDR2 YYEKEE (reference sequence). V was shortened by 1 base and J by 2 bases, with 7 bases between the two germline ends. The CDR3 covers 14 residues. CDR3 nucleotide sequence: TGTGCCAGCAGCTTGCCAGGTCCTGGAAACACCATATATTTT. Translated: CASSLPGPGNTIYF.

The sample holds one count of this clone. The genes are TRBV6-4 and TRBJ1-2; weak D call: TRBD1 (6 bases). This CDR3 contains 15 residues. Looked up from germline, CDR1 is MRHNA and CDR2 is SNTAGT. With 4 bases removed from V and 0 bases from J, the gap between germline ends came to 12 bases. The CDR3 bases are TGTGCCAGCAGTGCCCGGGCAGGGGCTAACTATGGCTACACCTTC. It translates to CASSARAGANYGYTF.

CDR3 loop: CASSSQISRGYGYTF. For the CDR3, the DNA is TGTGCCAGCAGTTCTCAAATCTCCAGGGGCTATGGCTACACCTTC. The chain couples TRBV6-1 to TRBJ1-2, with D maybe TRBD1 (6 bases). The germline V and J ends were trimmed by 5 bases and 4 bases, with 17 bases remaining between them. CDR1 is MNHNS, CDR2 SASEGT, per germline. The CDR3 loop spans 15 amino acids.

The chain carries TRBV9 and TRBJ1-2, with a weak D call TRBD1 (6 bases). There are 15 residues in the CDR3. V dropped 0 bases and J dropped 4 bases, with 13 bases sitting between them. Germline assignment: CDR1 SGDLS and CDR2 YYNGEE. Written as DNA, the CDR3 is TGTGCCAGCAGCGTAGAAGTGAGGGGGGGCTATGGCTACACCTTC. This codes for CASSVEVRGGYGYTF.

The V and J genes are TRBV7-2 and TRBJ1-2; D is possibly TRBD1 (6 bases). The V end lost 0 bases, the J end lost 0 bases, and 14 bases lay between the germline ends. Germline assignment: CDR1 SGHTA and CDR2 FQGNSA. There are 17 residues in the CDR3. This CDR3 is CASSLAHGAGANYGYTF. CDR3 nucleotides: TGTGCCAGCAGCTTAGCGCATGGGGCAGGGGCTAACTATGGCTACACCTTC.

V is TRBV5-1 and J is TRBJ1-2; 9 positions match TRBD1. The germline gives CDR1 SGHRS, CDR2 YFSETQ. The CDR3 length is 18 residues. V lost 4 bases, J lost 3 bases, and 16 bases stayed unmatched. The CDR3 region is CASSPRPRTGGDDYGYTF. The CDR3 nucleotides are TGCGCCAGCAGCCCTCGACCCAGAACAGGGGGCGACGACTATGGCTACACCTTC.

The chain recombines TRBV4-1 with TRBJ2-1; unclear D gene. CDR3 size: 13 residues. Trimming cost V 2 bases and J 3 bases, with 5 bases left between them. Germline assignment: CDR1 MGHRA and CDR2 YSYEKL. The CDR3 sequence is CASSQPSYNEQFF. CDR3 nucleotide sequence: TGCGCCAGCAGCCAACCCAGCTACAATGAGCAGTTCTTC.

For the CDR3, the DNA is TGTGCCAGCGCGTCGACAGTCTTCTATGGCTACACCTTC. This sequence encodes CASASTVFYGYTF. This chain joins TRBV5-4 and TRBJ1-2; D is possibly TRBD1 (5 bases). The germline gives CDR1 SGHNT, CDR2 YYREEE (reference sequence). V was cut by 7 bases and J by 4 bases, with 14 bases left in between. The CDR3 contains 13 residues. Supplemented by reference TRBV5-4 and TRBJ1-2, the full variable domain reads ETGVTQSPTHLIKTRGQQVTLRCSSQSGHNTVSWYQQALGQGPQFIFQYYREEENGRGNFPPRFSGLQFPNYSSELNVNALELDDSALYLCASASTVFYGYTFGSGTRLTVV.

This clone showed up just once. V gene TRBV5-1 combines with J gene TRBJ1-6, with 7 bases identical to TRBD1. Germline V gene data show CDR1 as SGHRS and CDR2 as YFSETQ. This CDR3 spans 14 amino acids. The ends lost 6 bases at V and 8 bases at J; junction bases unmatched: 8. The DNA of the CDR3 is TGCGCCAGCACCCTACAGGGGCTGGATTCACCCCTCCACTTT. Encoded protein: CASTLQGLDSPLHF.

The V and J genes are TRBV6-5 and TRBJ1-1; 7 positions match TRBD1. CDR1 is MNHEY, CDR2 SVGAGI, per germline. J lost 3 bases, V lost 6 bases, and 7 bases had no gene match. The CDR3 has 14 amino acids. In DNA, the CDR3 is TGTGCCAGCAGCCCTAAGACAGGGTACACTGAAGCTTTCTTT. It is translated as CASSPKTGYTEAFF.

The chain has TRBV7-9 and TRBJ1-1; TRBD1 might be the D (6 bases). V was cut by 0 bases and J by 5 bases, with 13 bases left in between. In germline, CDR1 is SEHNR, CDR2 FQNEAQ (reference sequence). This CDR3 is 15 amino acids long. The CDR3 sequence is CASSLAQGLETEAFF. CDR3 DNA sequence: TGTGCCAGCAGCTTAGCGCAGGGGCTAGAAACTGAAGCTTTCTTT.

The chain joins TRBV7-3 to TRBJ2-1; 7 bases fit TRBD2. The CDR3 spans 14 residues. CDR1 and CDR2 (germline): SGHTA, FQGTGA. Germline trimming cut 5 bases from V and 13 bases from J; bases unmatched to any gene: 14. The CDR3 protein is CASSPSIGGSPQFF. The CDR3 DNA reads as TGTGCCAGCAGCCCCTCCATCGGGGGGAGCCCCCAGTTCTTC.

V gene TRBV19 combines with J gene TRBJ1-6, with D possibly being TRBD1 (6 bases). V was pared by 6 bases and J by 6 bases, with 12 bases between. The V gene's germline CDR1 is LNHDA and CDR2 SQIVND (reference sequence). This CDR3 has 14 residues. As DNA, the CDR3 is TGTGCCAGTAGGCGGGGGGCTACTAATTCACCCCTCCACTTT. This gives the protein CASRRGATNSPLHF.